This T cell receptor beta chain was documented in a study of blood T cells in healthy people across ages. Using a J-beta primer mix together with a sample-barcoded 5' primer, a second PCR was run for 7 to 11 cycles. MiXCR, run by TCRdb on the 5' RACE reads, gives a single entry per CDR3 protein. Of over 1,300,000 distinct CDR3 sequences in the sample, 59% were seen once. This clonotype was detected only a few times. V lost 1 base and J 2 bases, leaving 6 bases between the germline ends. This CDR3 has 13 residues. Germline loops: CDR1 MGHDK, CDR2 SYGVNS. The clonotype originates from a man between 18 and 29 years old in good health. The sample taken for sequencing was blood. The chain is built from TRBV25-1 and TRBJ2-7, with unresolved D. The CDR3 protein is CASSESETYEQYF. The CDR3 region has the DNA TGTGCCAGCAGTGAATCGGAGACCTACGAGCAGTACTTC.